Shown below are 19 T cell receptor beta chains from a single sample sequenced in a study of early T cells in non-severe SARS-CoV-2 infection (dated by TCRdb to the early 2020s). Receptor libraries were prepared by 5' RACE. The instrument was a NextSeq 500. TCRdb cleaned the public reads at Q25 with fastp, built clones with MiXCR and kept in-frame beta chains. Entries that share a CDR3 protein sequence are merged under the most common genes and DNA. This sample lists some 71,000 distinct CDR3 sequences; 8% to 10% were detected once. Roughly a sixth of the sample lies in the top ten. Sequenced here: whole blood, sampled at baseline. These TCRs come from an adult who was a healthcare worker with PCR-confirmed SARS-CoV-2 infection or an uninfected control (not recorded which).

A few counts support this clonotype. V usage is TRBV20-1 and J usage is TRBJ2-7, with D possibly being TRBD1 or TRBD2 (5 bases each). Trimming left V 1 base short and J 3 bases short, with 10 bases between. The germline V gene encodes CDR1 DFQATT and CDR2 SNEGSKA (reference sequence). The CDR3 loop spans 13 amino acids. CDR3 region: CSARVGGNYEQYF. CDR3 sequence (DNA): TGCAGTGCTAGAGTTGGGGGAAACTACGAGCAGTACTTC.

This clonotype has a count of ten or more. V gene TRBV7-3 combines with J gene TRBJ2-2; 9 bases agree with TRBD2. The germline CDR1 and CDR2 sequences are SGHTA and FQGTGA. CDR3 length equals 17 residues. Trimming took 1 base from V and 0 from J; bases not matched to a gene: 3. The CDR3 DNA follows: TGTGCCAGCAGCTTAAGTGCGGGAGGGCCGAACACCGGGGAGCTGTTTTTT. The encoded protein is CASSLSAGGPNTGELFF.

The J gene is TRBJ1-2, the V gene TRBV20-1, with 7 bases matching TRBD1. The CDR3 has 16 residues. The V gene's germline CDR1 is DFQATT and CDR2 SNEGSKA (reference sequence). The ends lost 1 base at V and 2 bases at J; junction bases unmatched: 10. The CDR3 sequence is CSARGTTGTENYGYTF. In DNA, the CDR3 is TGCAGTGCTAGAGGAACAACCGGGACAGAGAACTATGGCTACACCTTC.

This chain joins TRBV5-6 and TRBJ2-1, with 9 nucleotides matching TRBD2. Germline-derived CDR1 and CDR2 are SGHDT and YYEEEE. Trimming took 4 bases from V and 7 from J; bases not matched to a gene: 15. The CDR3 runs 17 residues. The CDR3 DNA reads as TGTGCCAGCAGCCTCCGTCGGTGGCGGGAGGGCCAAAATGAGCAGTTCTTC. Translated, it gives CASSLRRWREGQNEQFF.

This clonotype was seen ten or more times. The chain employs TRBV6-2 or TRBV6-3 and TRBJ2-7; D is ambiguous. The V end was cut by 6 bases, the J end by 0 bases, with 12 bases between. This CDR3 region has 14 residues. CDR1 is MNHEY, CDR2 SVGEGT, per germline. CDR3 amino acids: CASRSRISSYEQYF. DNA for the CDR3: TGTGCCAGCAGAAGCAGGATCAGCTCCTACGAGCAGTACTTC.

DNA of the CDR3: TGCAGTGCCCGAGGGTATTCGAGCTCCTACGAGCAGTACTTC. Translating gives CSARGYSSSYEQYF. The genes are TRBV20-1 and TRBJ2-7, with D possibly matching TRBD2 (5 bases). Germline assignment: CDR1 DFQATT and CDR2 SNEGSKA (reference sequence). Trimming shortened V by 6 bases and J by 0 bases, and 15 bases separated the two germline ends. The CDR3 is 14 amino acids.

Details on this clonotype: A much larger clone lies one base from this, so it may be a read error. CDR3 sequence: CASIPDRANTEAFF. CDR3 coding DNA: TGTGCCAGCATCCCGGACAGGGCAAACACTGAAGCTTTCTTT. J is TRBJ1-1 and V is TRBV7-8, with 8 bases fitting TRBD1. Germline loops: CDR1 SGHVS, CDR2 FQNEAQ. This CDR3 region has 14 residues. The V gene end was trimmed by 7 bases and the J gene end by 2 bases; junction bases not matched to a gene: 6.

This clonotype was observed at least ten times. The gene calls are TRBV5-5 and TRBJ1-4; D is possibly TRBD1 (5 bases). The CDR3 loop spans 17 amino acids. Per germline, CDR1 SGHKS and CDR2 YYEKEE (reference sequence). V shed 1 base and J shed 4 bases, with 17 bases lying between them. The chain's CDR3 is CASSLRGDDRLNEKLFF. The CDR3 DNA is TGTGCCAGCAGCTTGCGCGGGGATGACAGACTTAATGAAAAACTGTTTTTT. Variable domain in full (rest from reference TRBV5-5 and TRBJ1-4): DAGVTQSPTHLIKTRGQQVTLRCSPISGHKSVSWYQQVLGQGPQFIFQYYEKEERGRGNFPDRFSARQFPNYSSELNVNALLLGDSALYLCASSLRGDDRLNEKLFFGSGTQLSVL.

The genes are TRBV5-1 and TRBJ2-1; D not resolved. Trimming left V 0 bases short and J 4 bases short, with 8 bases between. This CDR3 has 14 residues. Germline-derived CDR1 and CDR2 are SGHRS and YFSETQ. CDR3 amino acids: CASSLGGEYNEQFF. The CDR3 bases are TGCGCCAGCAGCTTGGGCGGCGAATACAATGAGCAGTTCTTC.

J is TRBJ1-5 and V is TRBV20-1; 8 bases line up with TRBD1. V lost 0 bases to trimming and J lost 0 bases; unmatched junction nucleotides: 7. This CDR3 is 17 amino acids long. Germline values: CDR1 DFQATT, CDR2 SNEGSKA (reference sequence). The CDR3 loop reads CSARDVTGGYSNQPQHF. The CDR3 coding sequence is TGCAGTGCTAGAGATGTTACAGGGGGTTATAGCAATCAGCCCCAGCATTTT.

This clonotype was seen repeatedly, ten times or more. The CDR3 loop is CASSPSLPVGNQPQHF. CDR3 bases: TGTGCCAGCAGTCCATCCCTTCCGGTTGGCAATCAGCCCCAGCATTTT. The chain uses TRBV27 and TRBJ1-5; D not certain. In germline, CDR1 is MNHEY, CDR2 SMNVEV (reference sequence). V shed 5 bases and J shed 2 bases, with 16 bases lying between them. The CDR3 covers 16 residues.

This clonotype was counted ten times or more. The chain uses TRBV27 and TRBJ2-7, with 11 bases fitting TRBD2. V trimming: 5 bases; J trimming: 3 bases; junction bases outside the gene matches: 9. The CDR3 spans 16 residues. The germline V gene encodes CDR1 MNHEY and CDR2 SMNVEV (reference sequence). CDR3 sequence (DNA): TGTGCCAGCAGTATCCAGACTAGCGGGATCTTCTACGAGCAGTACTTC. This encodes CASSIQTSGIFYEQYF.

This clonotype was counted ten times or more. The V call is TRBV29-1, the J call TRBJ2-3, with D possibly being TRBD2 (6 bases). V lost 6 bases, J lost 6 bases, and 22 bases lay in between. CDR1 SQVTM and CDR2 ANQGSEA come from the germline V gene. This CDR3 has 15 amino acids. The CDR3 spells CSVTPGLSTADTQYF. The CDR3 bases are TGCAGCGTGACCCCGGGACTGTCAACTGCGGATACGCAGTATTTT.

There are many counts of this clonotype. This rearrangement joins TRBV7-7 to TRBJ2-2, with no clear D. The V end lost 5 bases, the J end lost 0 bases, and 1 base lay between the germline ends. The CDR3 has 12 residues. Germline CDR1 reads SSHAT; CDR2 reads FNYEAQ (reference sequence). CDR3 DNA sequence: TGTGCCAGCAGCCCGAACACCGGGGAGCTGTTTTTT. It specifies CASSPNTGELFF.

The sample holds a few counts of this clonotype. The chain is built from TRBV28 and TRBJ2-7; D is ambiguous. Germline CDR1 is MDHEN and CDR2 is SYDVKM. This CDR3 is built from 13 residues. V was pared by 1 base and J by 3 bases, with 7 bases between. CDR3 bases: TGTGCCAGCAGTTTATTAGGAAACTACGAGCAGTACTTC. This gives the protein CASSLLGNYEQYF.

This clonotype was counted ten times or more. This sequence joins TRBV24-1 and TRBJ2-2; 12 bases are a match to TRBD2. CDR3 length: 19 amino acids. CDR1 and CDR2 from the germline V gene are KGHDR and SFDVKD. V lost 3 bases and J lost 2; bases outside the gene matches: 9. CDR3 in DNA: TGTGCCACCAGTGATCCAACACCGGGACTAGCGGGTAACACCGGGGAGCTGTTTTTT. As protein: CATSDPTPGLAGNTGELFF.

This clonotype was detected a few times. V and J are TRBV5-1 and TRBJ2-3; 8 nucleotides align to TRBD1. This CDR3 region has 15 residues. Looked up from germline, CDR1 is SGHRS and CDR2 is YFSETQ. After removal of 2 bases from V and 5 bases from J, the junction contained 7 bases not matched to a gene. The CDR3 DNA reads as TGCGCCAGCAGCTTAGTTGGACAGGGTGAAGATACGCAGTATTTT. Encoded protein: CASSLVGQGEDTQYF. The full variable domain, rest sourced from reference TRBV5-1 and TRBJ2-3, is KAGVTQTPRYLIKTRGQQVTLSCSPISGHRSVSWYQQTPGQGLQFLFEYFSETQRNKGNFPGRFSGRQFSNSRSEMNVSTLELGDSALYLCASSLVGQGEDTQYFGPGTRLTVL.

This clonotype was seen ten or more times. V is TRBV6-2 or TRBV6-3 and J is TRBJ2-7, with TRBD1 matching 7 bases. This CDR3 is 14 amino acids long. Germline V gene sequence: CDR1 MNHEY, CDR2 SVGEGT. V was pared by 5 bases and J by 3 bases, with 7 bases of the junction left unmatched. The CDR3 sequence: CASSGNRGVYEQYF. Here the CDR3 DNA reads TGTGCCAGCAGTGGGAACAGGGGAGTCTACGAGCAGTACTTC.

This clonotype was observed a single time. A much larger clone sits a single nucleotide away, making a read error possible. The V and J genes are TRBV11-3 and TRBJ2-1, with 13 bases aligning to TRBD2. CDR3 size: 16 residues. From germline, CDR1 is SGHNT and CDR2 YENEEA. The CDR3 DNA sequence: TGTGACAGCAGCGATCGGACTAGCGGGAGATACAATGAGCAGTTCTTC. This encodes CDSSDRTSGRYNEQFF.